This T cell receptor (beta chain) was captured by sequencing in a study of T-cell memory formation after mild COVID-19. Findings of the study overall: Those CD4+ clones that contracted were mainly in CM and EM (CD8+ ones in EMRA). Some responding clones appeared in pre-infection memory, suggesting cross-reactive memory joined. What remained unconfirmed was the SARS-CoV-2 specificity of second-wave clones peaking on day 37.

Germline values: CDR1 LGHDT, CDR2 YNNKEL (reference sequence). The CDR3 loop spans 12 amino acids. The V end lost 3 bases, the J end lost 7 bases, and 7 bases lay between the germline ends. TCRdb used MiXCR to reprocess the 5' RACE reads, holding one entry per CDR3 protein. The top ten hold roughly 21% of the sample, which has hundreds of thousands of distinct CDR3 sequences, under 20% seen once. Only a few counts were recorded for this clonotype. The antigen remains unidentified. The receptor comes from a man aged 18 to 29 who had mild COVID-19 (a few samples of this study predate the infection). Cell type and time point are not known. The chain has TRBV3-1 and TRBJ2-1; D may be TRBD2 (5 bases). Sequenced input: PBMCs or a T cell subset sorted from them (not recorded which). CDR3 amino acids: CASSQDWNEQFF. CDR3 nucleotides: TGTGCCAGCAGCCAGGACTGGAATGAGCAGTTCTTC.